What follows are 7 T cell receptor beta chains derived from one specimen sequenced in a study of T cells expressing NK-cell markers (dated by TCRdb to about 2020). The protocol used for the library was 5' RACE. Sequencing took place on an Illumina HiSeq 2000. TCRdb reprocessed the sequencing reads and holds a single record per CDR3 protein sequence, with no DNA. The table for this sample lists about 450,000 distinct CDR3 sequences. 7.3% of the sample lies in the top ten. The sample was blood T cells: a sorted CD56 or NKG2C T cell subset, CD4+ or CD8+ T cells, or bulk PBMC T cells (not recorded which). These receptors originate from a woman between 18 and 69 years old in good health.

The chain has TRBV12-3 or TRBV12-4 and TRBJ2-3. There are 13 residues in the CDR3. This CDR3 is CASSFERTDTQYF.

This rearrangement joins TRBV7-2 to TRBJ1-1; TCRdb's D gene call, TRBD1, goes unchecked for lack of DNA. The CDR3 length is 14 residues. CDR1 is SGHTA, CDR2 FQGNSA, per germline. CDR3 region: CASNPGTLGVEAFF.

This chain uses TRBV10-3 with TRBJ2-3; TCRdb proposes TRBD1, but this gene call is untestable without DNA. Germline CDR1 and CDR2: ENHRY and SYGVKD. CDR3 length equals 15 residues. This CDR3 reads CAISPTGTYPDTQYF.

V gene TRBV7-8 combines with J gene TRBJ1-1; TCRdb selects TRBD1, and the lack of DNA leaves this call unchecked. This CDR3 is 15 amino acids long. The germline V gene encodes CDR1 SGHVS and CDR2 FQNEAQ. CDR3 amino acids: CASSLGRGRGTEAFF.

The chain has TRBV5-1 and TRBJ2-3. Germline V gives CDR1 SGHRS, CDR2 YFSETQ. This CDR3 is built from 13 residues. CDR3 residues: CASSWDGLDTQYF.

This rearrangement joins TRBV14 to TRBJ2-6; TCRdb proposes TRBD1, but this gene call is untestable without DNA. Germline V gives CDR1 SGHDN, CDR2 FVKESK. The CDR3 loop spans 15 amino acids. The CDR3: CASSQGGAGANVLTF.

The chain couples TRBV29-1 to TRBJ2-3; TCRdb's D call, TRBD2, is unchecked because there is no DNA. Looked up from germline, CDR1 is SQVTM and CDR2 is ANQGSEA. The CDR3 has 15 residues. The CDR3 spells CRIGGAMGGTDTQYF.